Sequencing of this T cell receptor (beta chain) was carried out in a study of identical twins. This clonotype occurred a few times. Its antigen is undetermined. TCRdb used MiXCR to reprocess the 5' RACE reads, holding one entry per CDR3 protein. The sample records fewer than 250,000 distinct CDR3 sequences, approximately 6.8% being singletons. Study results and caveats: Models underestimated how often monozygotic twins shared out-of-frame TCR alpha. Its conclusions, products of cross-sectional statistical analysis, did not come from following the same donors. Insertions were reduced in abundant cord blood beta clonotypes but not in memory repertoires.

The CDR3 extends over 14 amino acids. Trimming took 3 bases from V and 4 from J; bases not matched to a gene: 5. The germline CDR1 and CDR2 sequences are DFQATT and SNEGSKA (reference sequence). This sample also appeared in a second study, on yellow fever vaccine responses in identical twins.

The clonotype was recovered from a woman aged 18-29 years in good health. J is TRBJ2-1 and V is TRBV20-1, with 8 bases identical to TRBD2. The sequenced sample was CD8+ T cells sorted from blood. The CDR3: CSASSSGSYNEQFF. The CDR3 DNA reads TGCAGTGCTAGCTCGAGCGGGAGTTACAATGAGCAGTTCTTC.